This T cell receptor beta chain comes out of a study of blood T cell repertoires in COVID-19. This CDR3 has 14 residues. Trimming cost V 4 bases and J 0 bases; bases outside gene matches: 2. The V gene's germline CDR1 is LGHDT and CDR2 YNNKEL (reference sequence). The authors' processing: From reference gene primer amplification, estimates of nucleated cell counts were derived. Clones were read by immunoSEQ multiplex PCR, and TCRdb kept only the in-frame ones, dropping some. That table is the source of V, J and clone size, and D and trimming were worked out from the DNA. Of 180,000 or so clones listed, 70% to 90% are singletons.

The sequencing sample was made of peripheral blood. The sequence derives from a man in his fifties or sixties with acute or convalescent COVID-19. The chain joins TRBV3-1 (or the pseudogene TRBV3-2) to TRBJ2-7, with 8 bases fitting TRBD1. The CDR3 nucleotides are TGTGCCAGCAGCCGACAGGGGTTCTCCTACGAGCAGTACTTC. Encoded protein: CASSRQGFSYEQYF.